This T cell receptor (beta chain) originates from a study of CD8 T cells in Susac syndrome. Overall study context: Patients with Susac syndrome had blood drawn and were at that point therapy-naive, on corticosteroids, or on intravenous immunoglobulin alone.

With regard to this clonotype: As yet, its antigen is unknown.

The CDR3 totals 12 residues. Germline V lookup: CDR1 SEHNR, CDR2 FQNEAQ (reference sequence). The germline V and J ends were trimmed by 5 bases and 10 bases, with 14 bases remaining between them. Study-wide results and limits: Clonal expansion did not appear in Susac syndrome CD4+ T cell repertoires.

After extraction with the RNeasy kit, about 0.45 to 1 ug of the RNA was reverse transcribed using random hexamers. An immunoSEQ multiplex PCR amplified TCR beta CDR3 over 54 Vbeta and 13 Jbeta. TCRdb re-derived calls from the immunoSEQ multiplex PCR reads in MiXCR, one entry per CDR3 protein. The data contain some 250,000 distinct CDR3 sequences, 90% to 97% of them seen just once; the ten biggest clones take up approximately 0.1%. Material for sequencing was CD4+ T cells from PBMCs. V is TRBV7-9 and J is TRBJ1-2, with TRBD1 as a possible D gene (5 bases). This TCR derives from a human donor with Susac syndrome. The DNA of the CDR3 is TGTGCCAGCAGCCACCAGGGAGGTGACTACACCTTC. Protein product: CASSHQGGDYTF.